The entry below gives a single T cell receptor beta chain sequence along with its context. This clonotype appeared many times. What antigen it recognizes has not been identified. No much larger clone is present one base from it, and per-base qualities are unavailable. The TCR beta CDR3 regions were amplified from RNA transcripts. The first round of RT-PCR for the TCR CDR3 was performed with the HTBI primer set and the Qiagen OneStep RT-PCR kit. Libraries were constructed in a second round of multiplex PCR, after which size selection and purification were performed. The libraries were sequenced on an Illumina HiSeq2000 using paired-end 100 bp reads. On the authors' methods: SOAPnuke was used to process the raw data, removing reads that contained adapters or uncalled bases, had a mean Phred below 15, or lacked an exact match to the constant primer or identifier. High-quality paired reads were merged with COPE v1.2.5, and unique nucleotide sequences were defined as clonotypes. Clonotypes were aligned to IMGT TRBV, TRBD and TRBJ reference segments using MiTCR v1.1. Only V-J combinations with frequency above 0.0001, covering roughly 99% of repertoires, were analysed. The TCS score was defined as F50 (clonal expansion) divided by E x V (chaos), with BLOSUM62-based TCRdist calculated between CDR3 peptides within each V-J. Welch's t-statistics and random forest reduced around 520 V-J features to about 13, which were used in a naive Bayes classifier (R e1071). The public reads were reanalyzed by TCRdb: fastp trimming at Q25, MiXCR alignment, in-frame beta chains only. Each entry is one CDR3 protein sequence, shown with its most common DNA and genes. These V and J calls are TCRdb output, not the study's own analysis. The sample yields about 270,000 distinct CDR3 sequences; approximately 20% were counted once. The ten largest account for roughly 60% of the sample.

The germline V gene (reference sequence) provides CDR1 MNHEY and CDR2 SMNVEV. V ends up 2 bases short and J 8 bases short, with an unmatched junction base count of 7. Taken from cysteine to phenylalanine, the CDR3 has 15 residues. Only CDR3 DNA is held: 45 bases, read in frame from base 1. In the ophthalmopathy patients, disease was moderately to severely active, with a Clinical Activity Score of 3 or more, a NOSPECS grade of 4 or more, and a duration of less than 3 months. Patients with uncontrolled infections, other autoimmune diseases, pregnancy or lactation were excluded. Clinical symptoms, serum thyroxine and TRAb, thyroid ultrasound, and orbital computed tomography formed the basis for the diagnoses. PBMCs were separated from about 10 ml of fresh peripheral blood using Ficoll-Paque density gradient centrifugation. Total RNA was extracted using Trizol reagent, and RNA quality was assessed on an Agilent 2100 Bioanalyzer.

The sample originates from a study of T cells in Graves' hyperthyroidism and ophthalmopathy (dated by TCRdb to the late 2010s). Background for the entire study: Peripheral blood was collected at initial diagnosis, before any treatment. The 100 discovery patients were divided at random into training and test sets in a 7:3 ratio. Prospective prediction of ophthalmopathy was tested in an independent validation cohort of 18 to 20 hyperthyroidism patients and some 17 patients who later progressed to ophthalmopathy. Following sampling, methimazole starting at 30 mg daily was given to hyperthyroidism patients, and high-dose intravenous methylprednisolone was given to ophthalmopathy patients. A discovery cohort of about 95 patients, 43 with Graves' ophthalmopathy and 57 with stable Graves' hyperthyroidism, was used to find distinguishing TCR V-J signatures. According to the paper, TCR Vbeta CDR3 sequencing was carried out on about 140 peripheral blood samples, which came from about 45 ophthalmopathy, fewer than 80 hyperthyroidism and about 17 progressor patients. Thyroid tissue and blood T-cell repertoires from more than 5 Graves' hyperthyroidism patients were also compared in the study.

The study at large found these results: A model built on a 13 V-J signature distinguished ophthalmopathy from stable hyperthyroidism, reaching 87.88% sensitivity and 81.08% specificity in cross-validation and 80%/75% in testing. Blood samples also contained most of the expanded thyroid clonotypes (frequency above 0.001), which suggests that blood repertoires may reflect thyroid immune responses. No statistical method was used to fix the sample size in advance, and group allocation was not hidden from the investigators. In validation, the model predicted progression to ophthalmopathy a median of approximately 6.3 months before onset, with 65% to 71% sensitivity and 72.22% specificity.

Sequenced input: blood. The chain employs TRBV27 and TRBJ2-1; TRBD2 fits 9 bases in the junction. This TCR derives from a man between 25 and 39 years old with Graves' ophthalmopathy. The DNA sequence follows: TGTGCCAGCAGTTTAGGGAGCGGGAGGTTCTATGAGCAGTTCTTC. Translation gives CASSLGSGRFYEQFF.